This record covers a single TCR beta chain. Other DNA sequences of this sample code for an identical CDR3. The entry originates in a study of shared clonotypes between healthy human individuals. CD8 cells classed as naive were CD45RO-negative and positively selected for CCR7, excluding terminally differentiated effector memory CD45RA+ cells. TCRdb keeps only in-frame clones here, not all; method: immunoSEQ multiplex PCR. This sample has roughly 1,800,000 clones, with about 95% found just once. The sequenced sample was naive CD8+ T cells sorted from blood. The sequence was obtained from a man between 18 and 29 years old in good health.

CDR3 in amino acids: CASSVGAGATYEQYF. CDR3 bases: TGTGCCAGCAGCGTAGGCGCGGGGGCCACCTACGAGCAGTACTTC. The chain combines TRBV9 with TRBJ2-7; tentatively, D is TRBD2 (7 bases). The CDR3 consists of 15 residues. CDR1 and CDR2 (germline): SGDLS, YYNGEE. The ends were cut back, 0 bases at V and 2 bases at J, with 12 bases in the middle. Filled out from reference TRBV9 and TRBJ2-7, the complete variable domain reads DSGVTQTPKHLITATGQRVTLRCSPRSGDLSVYWYQQSLDQGLQFLIQYYNGEERAKGNILERFSAQQFPDLHSELNLSSLELGDSALYFCASSVGAGATYEQYFGPGTRLTVT.